The rows below give T cell receptor beta chains drawn from one sample of a study of identical twins. TCRdb recomputed calls from the 5' RACE reads with MiXCR, one row per CDR3 protein. The repertoire holds hundreds of thousands of distinct CDR3 sequences, more than 6.5% seen once, with about 0.98% in the top ten. These data were also reused for a study on yellow fever vaccine responses in identical twins.

The specimen was PBMCs. All receptors derive from a young woman in good health. Each CDR3 is given with its conserved first and last residue. The D gene is left open where the match is weak. Not all rows give a size; the values are once, few, many and, for expanded clones, a class.

>TRBJ1-1|TRBV7-2|.|few
TGTGCCAGCAGCTTAGCGGCATTTGGACTCGAAGCTTTCTTT
CASSLAAFGLEAFF
>TRBJ1-5|TRBV5-5|.|.
TGTGCCAGCAGCAACAGCGTAGGCAATCAGCCCCAGCATTTT
CASSNSVGNQPQHF
>TRBJ2-1|TRBV15|.|.
TGTGCCACCGGCATAGGGAGCAATGAGCAGTTCTTC
CATGIGSNEQFF
>TRBJ2-7|TRBV18|TRBD1|few
TGTGCCAGCTCACCCTCCGGGACAGGGAACTACGAGCAGTACTTC
CASSPSGTGNYEQYF
>TRBJ2-7|TRBV5-1|TRBD1|many
TGCGCCAGCAGCTTAACAGGGGACAGGGGCTACGAGCAGTACTTC
CASSLTGDRGYEQYF
>TRBJ2-1|TRBV6-1|.|.
TGTGCCAGCAGTCGAAGACAGGTGACCTACAATGAGCAGTTCTTC
CASSRRQVTYNEQFF
>TRBJ2-7|TRBV5-6|TRBD1|many
TGTGCCAGCAGCTCCGGGACAGTTTCCTACGAGCAGTACTTC
CASSSGTVSYEQYF
>TRBJ1-5|TRBV20-1|TRBD1|few
TGCAGTGCTAGAGTCCAGGGGGTAGCAGATCAGCCCCAGCATTTT
CSARVQGVADQPQHF
>TRBJ2-1|TRBV7-9|.|few
TGTGCCAGCAGCTTACTGGACTTATCCTACAATGAGCAGTTCTTC
CASSLLDLSYNEQFF
>TRBJ2-5|TRBV5-6|TRBD1|few
TGTGCCAGCAGCCCTACAGCAGGGGGCTACGAGACCCAGTACTTC
CASSPTAGGYETQYF
>TRBJ2-3|TRBV5-1|TRBD2|many
TGCGCCAGCAGCTTGAAACCATCCGGGGGGGGCGGGCCAGATACGCAGTATTTT
CASSLKPSGGGGPDTQYF
>TRBJ2-7|TRBV5-1|TRBD1|many
TGCGCCAGCAGCTTAGGTACAGGGGGCGACGAGCAGTACTTC
CASSLGTGGDEQYF
>TRBJ2-4|TRBV5-8|TRBD1|.
TGTGCCAGCAGCTCGGACAGGGCCCTAGCCAAAAACATTCAGTACTTC
CASSSDRALAKNIQYF
>TRBJ2-1|TRBV6-2/TRBV6-3|TRBD1|few
TGTGCCAGCAGTTCCACAGGGGATCCATTCAATGAGCAGTTCTTC
CASSSTGDPFNEQFF
>TRBJ2-2|TRBV7-8|TRBD2|few
TGTGCCAGCAGTTTAGCGGGACTAGCGGGGTCGAACACCGGGGAGCTGTTTTTT
CASSLAGLAGSNTGELFF
>TRBJ2-5|TRBV18|.|.
TGTGCCAGCCAAAATAGCGGCCAAGAGACCCAGTACTTC
CASQNSGQETQYF
>TRBJ1-4|TRBV5-5|TRBD1|.
TGTGCCAGCAGCTTGTGGACAGGGGACGAAAAACTGTTTTTT
CASSLWTGDEKLFF
>TRBJ1-5|TRBV12-3/TRBV12-4|TRBD1|many
TGTGCCAGCAGTCTACCGGACAGGGGGCGGGAGCCCCAGCATTTT
CASSLPDRGREPQHF
>TRBJ2-7|TRBV20-1|TRBD1|.
TGCAGTGCGGGGGGACAGGGCTACGAGCAGTACTTC
CSAGGQGYEQYF
>TRBJ2-5|TRBV28|TRBD1|few
TGTGCCAGCAGCCCCGGACAGGGGGAAGAGACCCAGTACTTC
CASSPGQGEETQYF
>TRBJ2-4|TRBV6-1|TRBD1|few
TGTGCCAGCAGTCGAGACAGGGGCAAAAACATTCAGTACTTC
CASSRDRGKNIQYF
>TRBJ2-5|TRBV6-1|TRBD1|few
TGTGCCAGCAGTGACCCGCTGGACAGGGGGCGCTTCAAGACCCAGTACTTC
CASSDPLDRGRFKTQYF
>TRBJ2-7|TRBV29-1|.|few
TGCAGCGCCTCGGACGGGCCGTCGGCCGAGCAGTACTTC
CSASDGPSAEQYF
>TRBJ1-1|TRBV5-1|.|.
TGCGCCAGCAGCTTGGAATTCGGGAACACTGAAGCTTTCTTT
CASSLEFGNTEAFF
>TRBJ2-7|TRBV5-6|.|many
TGTGCCAGTGCAACCATGGCAGGAAGCTACGAGCAGTACTTC
CASATMAGSYEQYF
>TRBJ2-5|TRBV7-9|.|.
TGTGCCAGCAGCCAGGGGTTGGAAGAGACCCAGTACTTC
CASSQGLEETQYF
>TRBJ2-7|TRBV4-2|.|few
TGTGCCAGCAGCCAAGAATCTCGGCAGGCAACCTACGAGCAGTACTTC
CASSQESRQATYEQYF
>TRBJ2-7|TRBV6-5|.|.
TGTGCCAGCATGGCGGCCTCCGAGCAGTACTTC
CASMAASEQYF
>TRBJ2-4|TRBV5-1|.|.
TGCGCCAGCAGCTTGGCCGGGTCTGGGGAGCCCCTAGCCAAAAACATTCAGTACTTC
CASSLAGSGEPLAKNIQYF
>TRBJ2-7|TRBV3-1|.|many
TGTGCCAGCAGAGGTGAGGGCAGAAGATACGAGCAGTACTTC
CASRGEGRRYEQYF
>TRBJ2-1|TRBV5-5|TRBD2|few
TGTGCCAGCAGCTTGGTAGCGGGAGGGGGACTTGAGCAGTTCTTC
CASSLVAGGGLEQFF
>TRBJ2-3|TRBV6-6|.|few
TGTGCCAGCAGTTACTCGGGGTGGGATACGCAGTATTTT
CASSYSGWDTQYF
>TRBJ2-7|TRBV4-3|.|few
TGCGCCAGCAGCCAAAGCAGGGTGCTAGGGGGTGAGCAGTACTTC
CASSQSRVLGGEQYF
>TRBJ2-6|TRBV11-2|TRBD1|.
TGTGCCAGCAGCCAACGGGACAGGTTCTTCTCTGGGGCCAACGTCCTGACTTTC
CASSQRDRFFSGANVLTF
>TRBJ2-7|TRBV21-1|.|many
TGTGCCAGCAGCAAAGCTGTAGCTACCTACGAGCAGTACTTC
CASSKAVATYEQYF
>TRBJ2-3|TRBV10-3|.|.
TGTGCCATCAGTGTAGGGGACGTAGATACGCAGTATTTT
CAISVGDVDTQYF
>TRBJ2-4|TRBV3-1|.|.
TGTGCCAGCAGCCCCGTCAGTTTGGTGGAAGTCAAAAACATTCAGTACTTC
CASSPVSLVEVKNIQYF
>TRBJ2-1|TRBV27|TRBD2|many
TGTGCCAGCAGTAAACCCACACCCCTCTCGGGAGGGAATGAGCAGTTCTTC
CASSKPTPLSGGNEQFF
>TRBJ2-7|TRBV12-3/TRBV12-4|.|.
TGTGCCAGCAGACTTGGCCCTTCCTACGAGCAGTACTTC
CASRLGPSYEQYF
>TRBJ2-5|TRBV7-2|TRBD2|.
TGTGCCAGCAGCTTAGGTTCGGGGCGGGGGGGCCAAGAGACCCAGTACTTC
CASSLGSGRGGQETQYF
>TRBJ2-7|TRBV29-1|TRBD1|few
TGCAGCGTTTCATCCGGGACAGGGGATTTTAACGAGCAGTACTTC
CSVSSGTGDFNEQYF
>TRBJ1-6|TRBV4-2|.|few
TGTGCCAGCAGCCAAGGGGGAGGTTCACCCCTCCACTTT
CASSQGGGSPLHF
>TRBJ2-3|TRBV19|.|.
TGTGCCAGTAGTGGGTACTTAAGCACAGATACGCAGTATTTT
CASSGYLSTDTQYF
>TRBJ2-3|TRBV7-2|TRBD2|.
TGTGCCAGCACCGTTAGCGGGGCGTCCTTGGATACGCAGTATTTT
CASTVSGASLDTQYF
>TRBJ2-3|TRBV7-9|TRBD2|.
TGTGCCAGCACCCCCGGACTAGCGCCAGATACGCAGTATTTT
CASTPGLAPDTQYF
>TRBJ2-1|TRBV11-2|TRBD2|few
TGTGCCAGCAGCTTACGGTGGGAGGGCCCTCCCAATGAGCAGTTCTTC
CASSLRWEGPPNEQFF
>TRBJ2-7|TRBV2|.|few
TGTGCCAGCAGGCCTGTCGGTGGGAGAGGTCTCTACGAGCAGTACTTC
CASRPVGGRGLYEQYF
>TRBJ2-3|TRBV4-1|.|.
TGCGCCAGCAGCCAAGTTGGGGGGCAGGGAGATACGCAGTATTTT
CASSQVGGQGDTQYF
>TRBJ2-7|TRBV18|TRBD1|few
TGTGCCAGCTCACCAAAGACAGGGGGCTTTTCTAACGAGCAGTACTTC
CASSPKTGGFSNEQYF
>TRBJ2-2|TRBV4-3|.|.
TGCGCCAGCAGCCAAGTAATCGGGGCAGAGACCACCGGGGAGCTGTTTTTT
CASSQVIGAETTGELFF
>TRBJ2-7|TRBV27|.|.
TGTGCCAGCAGTTTAAGTGCAGGGGGGACCTACGAGCAGTACTTC
CASSLSAGGTYEQYF
>TRBJ2-5|TRBV12-3/TRBV12-4|TRBD1|.
TGTGCCAGCAGCAAGACAGGGGGCTTGGGAGAGACCCAGTACTTC
CASSKTGGLGETQYF